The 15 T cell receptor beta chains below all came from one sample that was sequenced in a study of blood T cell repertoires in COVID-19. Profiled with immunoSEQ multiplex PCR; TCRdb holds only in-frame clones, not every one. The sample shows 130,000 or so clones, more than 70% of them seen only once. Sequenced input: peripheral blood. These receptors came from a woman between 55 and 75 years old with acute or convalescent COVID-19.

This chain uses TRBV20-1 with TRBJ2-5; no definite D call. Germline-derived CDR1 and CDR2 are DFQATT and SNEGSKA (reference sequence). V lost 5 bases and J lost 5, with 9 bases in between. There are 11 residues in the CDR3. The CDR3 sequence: CSAPSPETQYF. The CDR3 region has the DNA TGCAGTGCTCCCTCTCCGGAGACCCAGTACTTC.

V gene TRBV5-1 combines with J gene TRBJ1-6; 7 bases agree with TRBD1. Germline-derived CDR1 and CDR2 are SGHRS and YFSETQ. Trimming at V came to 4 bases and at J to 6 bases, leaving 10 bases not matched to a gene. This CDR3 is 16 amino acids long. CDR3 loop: CASSAGGIVGNSPLHF. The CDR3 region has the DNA TGCGCCAGCAGCGCAGGGGGAATTGTTGGTAATTCACCCCTCCACTTT. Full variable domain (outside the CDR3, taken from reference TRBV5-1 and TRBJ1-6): KAGVTQTPRYLIKTRGQQVTLSCSPISGHRSVSWYQQTPGQGLQFLFEYFSETQRNKGNFPGRFSGRQFSNSRSEMNVSTLELGDSALYLCASSAGGIVGNSPLHFGNGTRLTVT.

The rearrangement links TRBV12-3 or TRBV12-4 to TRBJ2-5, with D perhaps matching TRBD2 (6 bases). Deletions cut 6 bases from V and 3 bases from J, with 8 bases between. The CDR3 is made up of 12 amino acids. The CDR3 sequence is CASRTGEETQYF. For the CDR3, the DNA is TGTGCCAGCAGGACGGGGGAAGAGACCCAGTACTTC.

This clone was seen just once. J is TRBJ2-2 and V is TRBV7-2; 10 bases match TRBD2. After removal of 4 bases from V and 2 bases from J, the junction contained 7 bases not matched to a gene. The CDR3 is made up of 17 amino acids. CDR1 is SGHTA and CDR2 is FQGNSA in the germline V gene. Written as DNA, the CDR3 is TGTGCCAGCAGCTCAGGACTAGCGGTTATTAACACCGGGGAGCTGTTTTTT. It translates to CASSSGLAVINTGELFF.

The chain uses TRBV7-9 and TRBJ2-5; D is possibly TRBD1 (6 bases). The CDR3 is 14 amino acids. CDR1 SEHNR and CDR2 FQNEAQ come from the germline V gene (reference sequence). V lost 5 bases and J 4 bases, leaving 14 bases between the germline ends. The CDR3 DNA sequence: TGTGCCAGCAGCCTCACACAGGGAAGAGAGACCCAGTACTTC. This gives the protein CASSLTQGRETQYF.

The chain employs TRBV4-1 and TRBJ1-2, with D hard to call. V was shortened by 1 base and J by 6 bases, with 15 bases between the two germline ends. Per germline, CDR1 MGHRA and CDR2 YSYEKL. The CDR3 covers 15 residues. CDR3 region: CASSQGPLAPNGYTF. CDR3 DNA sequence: TGCGCCAGCAGCCAAGGGCCCCTAGCCCCGAATGGCTACACCTTC.

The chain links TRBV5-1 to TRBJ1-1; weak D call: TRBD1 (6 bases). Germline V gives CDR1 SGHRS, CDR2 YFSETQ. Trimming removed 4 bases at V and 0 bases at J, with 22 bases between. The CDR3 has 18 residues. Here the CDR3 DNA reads TGCGCCAGCAGCCCCCGGCCCACCCAGCGGGACATGAACACTGAAGCTTTCTTT. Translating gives CASSPRPTQRDMNTEAFF.

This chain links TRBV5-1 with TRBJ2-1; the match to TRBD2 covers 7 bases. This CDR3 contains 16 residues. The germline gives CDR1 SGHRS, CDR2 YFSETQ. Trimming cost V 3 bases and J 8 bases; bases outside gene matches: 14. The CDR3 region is CASSSGGGLLSDEQFF. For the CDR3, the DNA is TGCGCCAGCAGCTCGGGCGGGGGACTCCTCAGCGATGAGCAGTTCTTC.

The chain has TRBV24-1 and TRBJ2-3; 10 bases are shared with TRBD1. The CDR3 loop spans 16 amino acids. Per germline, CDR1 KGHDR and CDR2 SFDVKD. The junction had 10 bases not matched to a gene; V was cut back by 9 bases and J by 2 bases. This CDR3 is CATRSEGQGHTDTQYF. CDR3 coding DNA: TGTGCCACCCGTAGCGAGGGACAGGGGCACACAGATACGCAGTATTTT.

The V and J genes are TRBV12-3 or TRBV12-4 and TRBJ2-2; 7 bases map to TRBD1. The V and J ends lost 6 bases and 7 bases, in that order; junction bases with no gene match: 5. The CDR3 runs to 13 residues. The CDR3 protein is CASSPDRVGELFF. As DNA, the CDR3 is TGTGCCAGCAGCCCCGACAGGGTCGGGGAGCTGTTTTTT.

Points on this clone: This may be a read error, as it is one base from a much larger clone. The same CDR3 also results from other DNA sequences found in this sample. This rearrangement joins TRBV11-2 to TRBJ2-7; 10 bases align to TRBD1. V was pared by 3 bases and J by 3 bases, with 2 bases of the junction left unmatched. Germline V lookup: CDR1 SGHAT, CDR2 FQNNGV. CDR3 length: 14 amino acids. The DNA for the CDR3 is TGTGCCAGCAGCTTGGGGACAGGGGTCTACGAGCAGTACTTC. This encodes CASSLGTGVYEQYF.

This CDR3 reads CASSLYRGLSGNQPQHF. The CDR3 DNA sequence: TGTGCCAGCAGTTTATACAGGGGCCTCTCGGGCAATCAGCCCCAGCATTTT. The rearrangement joins TRBV28 to TRBJ1-5; 7 bases match TRBD1. The V and J ends lost 1 base and 2 bases, in that order; junction bases with no gene match: 8. Germline-derived CDR1 and CDR2 are MDHEN and SYDVKM. The CDR3 is made up of 17 amino acids.

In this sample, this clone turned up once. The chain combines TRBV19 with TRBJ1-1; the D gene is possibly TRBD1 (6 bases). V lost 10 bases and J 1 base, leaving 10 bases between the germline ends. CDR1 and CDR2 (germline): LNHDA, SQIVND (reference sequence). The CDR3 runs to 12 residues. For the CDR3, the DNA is TGTGCCAATTGGGGGCGGAACACTGAAGCTTTCTTT. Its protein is CANWGRNTEAFF. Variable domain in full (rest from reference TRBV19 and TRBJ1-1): DGGITQSPKYLFRKEGQNVTLSCEQNLNHDAMYWYRQDPGQGLRLIYYSQIVNDFQKGDIAEGYSVSREKKESFPLTVTSAQKNPTAFYLCANWGRNTEAFFGQGTRLTVV.

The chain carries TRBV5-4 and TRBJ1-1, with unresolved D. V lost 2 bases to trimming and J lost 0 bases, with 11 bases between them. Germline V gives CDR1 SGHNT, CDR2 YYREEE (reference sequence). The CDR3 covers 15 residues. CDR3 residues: CASSLEGAMNTEAFF. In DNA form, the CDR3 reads TGTGCCAGCAGCTTAGAAGGAGCGATGAACACTGAAGCTTTCTTT.

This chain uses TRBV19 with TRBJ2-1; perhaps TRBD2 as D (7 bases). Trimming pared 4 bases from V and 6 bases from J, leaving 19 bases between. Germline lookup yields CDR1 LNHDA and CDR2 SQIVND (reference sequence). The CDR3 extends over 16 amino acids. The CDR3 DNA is TGTGCCAGTAGTACCAAAGTCCCGGGGGGCTCCAATGAGCAGTTCTTC. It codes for CASSTKVPGGSNEQFF.